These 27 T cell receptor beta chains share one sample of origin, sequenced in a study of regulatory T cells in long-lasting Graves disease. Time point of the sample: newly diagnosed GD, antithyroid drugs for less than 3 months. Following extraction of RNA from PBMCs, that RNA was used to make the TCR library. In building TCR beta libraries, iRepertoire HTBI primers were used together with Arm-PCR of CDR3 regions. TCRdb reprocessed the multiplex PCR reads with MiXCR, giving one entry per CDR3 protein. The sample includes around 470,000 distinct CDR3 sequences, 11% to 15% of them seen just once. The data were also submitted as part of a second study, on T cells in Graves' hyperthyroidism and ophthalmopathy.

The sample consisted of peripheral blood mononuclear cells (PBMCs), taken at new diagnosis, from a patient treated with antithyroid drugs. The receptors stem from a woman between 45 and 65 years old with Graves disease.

CDR3 protein: CASSQDGFTDQETQYF. The CDR3, as DNA: TGTGCCAGCAGCCAAGACGGCTTTACGGACCAAGAGACCCAGTACTTC. The J gene is TRBJ2-1, the V gene TRBV3-1; D unclear. The tail of the sequence fits TRBJ2-5 better, so the J call may be wrong. In germline, CDR1 is LGHDT, CDR2 YNNKEL (reference sequence). CDR3 length equals 16 residues.

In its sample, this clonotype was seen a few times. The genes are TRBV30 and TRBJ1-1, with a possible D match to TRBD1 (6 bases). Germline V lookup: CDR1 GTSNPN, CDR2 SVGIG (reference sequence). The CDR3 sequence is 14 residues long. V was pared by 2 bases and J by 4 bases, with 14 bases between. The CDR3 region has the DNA TGTGCCTGGAGTCACGGGGGCGCGGGCACTGAAGCTTTCTTT. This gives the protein CAWSHGGAGTEAFF.

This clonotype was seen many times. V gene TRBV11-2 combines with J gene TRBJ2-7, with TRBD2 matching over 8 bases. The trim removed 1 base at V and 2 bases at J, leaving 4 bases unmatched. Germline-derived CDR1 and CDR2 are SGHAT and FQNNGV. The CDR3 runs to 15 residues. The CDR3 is CASSLGAGGAYEQYF. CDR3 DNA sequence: TGTGCCAGCAGCTTAGGGGCGGGGGGCGCCTACGAGCAGTACTTC.

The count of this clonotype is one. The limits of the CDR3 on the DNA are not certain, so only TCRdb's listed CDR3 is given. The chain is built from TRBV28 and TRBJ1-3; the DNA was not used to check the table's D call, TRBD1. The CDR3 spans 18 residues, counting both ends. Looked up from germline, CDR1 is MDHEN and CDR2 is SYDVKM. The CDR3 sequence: CASSPWAGGNPSGNTMYF.

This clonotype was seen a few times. As DNA, the CDR3 is TGTGCCAGCAGCCAAAAGGATCTCTATGGCTACACCTTC. This codes for CASSQKDLYGYTF. The chain recombines TRBV16 with TRBJ1-2, with D unresolved. Per the germline V gene, CDR1 is KGHSY and CDR2 is FQNENV. The CDR3 contains 13 residues. Trimming removed 2 bases from V and 4 bases from J, with 8 bases in between.

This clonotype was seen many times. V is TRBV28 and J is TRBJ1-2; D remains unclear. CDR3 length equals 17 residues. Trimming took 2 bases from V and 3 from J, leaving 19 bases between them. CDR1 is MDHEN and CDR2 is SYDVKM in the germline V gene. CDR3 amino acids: CASSLPLGRQAHYGYTF. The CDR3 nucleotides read TGTGCCAGCAGTTTACCACTTGGTCGCCAGGCTCACTATGGCTACACCTTC.

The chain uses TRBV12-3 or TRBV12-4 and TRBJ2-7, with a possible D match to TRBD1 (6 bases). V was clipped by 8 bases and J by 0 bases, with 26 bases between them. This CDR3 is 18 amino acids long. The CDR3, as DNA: TGTGCCAGCGGCACAACAACTAAGGGGGAATGGAGCTCCTACGAGCAGTACTTC. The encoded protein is CASGTTTKGEWSSYEQYF.

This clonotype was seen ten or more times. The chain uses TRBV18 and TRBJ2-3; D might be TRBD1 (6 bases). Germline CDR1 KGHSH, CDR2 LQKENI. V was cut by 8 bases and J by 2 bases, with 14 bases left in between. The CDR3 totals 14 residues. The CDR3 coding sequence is TGTGCCAGCAGTCCATACAGGGACACAGATACGCAGTATTTT. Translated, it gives CASSPYRDTDTQYF.

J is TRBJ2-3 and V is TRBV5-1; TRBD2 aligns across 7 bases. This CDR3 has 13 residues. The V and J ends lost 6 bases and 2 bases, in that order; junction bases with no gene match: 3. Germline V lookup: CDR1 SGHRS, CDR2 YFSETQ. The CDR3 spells CASNRGDTDTQYF. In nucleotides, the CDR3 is TGCGCCAGCAACCGGGGGGACACAGATACGCAGTATTTT.

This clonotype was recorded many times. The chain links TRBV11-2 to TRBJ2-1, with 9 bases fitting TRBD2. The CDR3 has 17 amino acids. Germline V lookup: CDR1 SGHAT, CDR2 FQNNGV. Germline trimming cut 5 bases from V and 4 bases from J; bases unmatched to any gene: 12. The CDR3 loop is CASSPRLAGVLYNEQFF. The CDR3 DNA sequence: TGTGCCAGCAGCCCTCGGTTAGCGGGAGTTTTGTACAATGAGCAGTTCTTC.

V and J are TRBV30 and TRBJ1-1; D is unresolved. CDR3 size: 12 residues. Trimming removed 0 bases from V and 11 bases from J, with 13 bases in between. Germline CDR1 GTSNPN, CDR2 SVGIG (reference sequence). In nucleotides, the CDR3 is TGTGCCTGGAGTGTCGGAGCTTCCGAGGCTTTCTTT. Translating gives CAWSVGASEAFF. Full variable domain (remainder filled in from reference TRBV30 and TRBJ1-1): SQTIHQWPATLVQPVGSPLSLECTVEGTSNPNLYWYRQAAGRGLQLLFYSVGIGQISSEVPQNLSASRPQDRQFILSSKKLLLSDSGFYLCAWSVGASEAFFGQGTRLTVV.

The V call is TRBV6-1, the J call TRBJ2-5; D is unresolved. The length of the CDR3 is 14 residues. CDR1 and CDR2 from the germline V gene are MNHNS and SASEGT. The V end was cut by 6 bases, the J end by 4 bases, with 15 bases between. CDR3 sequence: CASRLRWGGETQYF. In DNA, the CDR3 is TGTGCCAGCAGACTGAGGTGGGGTGGAGAGACCCAGTACTTC.

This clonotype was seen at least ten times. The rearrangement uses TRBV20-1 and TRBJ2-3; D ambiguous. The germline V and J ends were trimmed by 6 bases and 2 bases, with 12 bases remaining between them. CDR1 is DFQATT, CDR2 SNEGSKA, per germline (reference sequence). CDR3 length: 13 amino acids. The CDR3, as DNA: TGCAGTGCACTGTATACCTCCACAGATACGCAGTATTTT. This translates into CSALYTSTDTQYF.

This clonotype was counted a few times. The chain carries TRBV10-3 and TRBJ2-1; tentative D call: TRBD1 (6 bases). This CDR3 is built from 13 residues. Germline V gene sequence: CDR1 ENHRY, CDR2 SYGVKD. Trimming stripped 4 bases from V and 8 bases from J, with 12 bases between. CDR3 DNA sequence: TGTGCCATCAGTGGGACAGTCTTCGATGAGCAGTTCTTC. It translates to CAISGTVFDEQFF.

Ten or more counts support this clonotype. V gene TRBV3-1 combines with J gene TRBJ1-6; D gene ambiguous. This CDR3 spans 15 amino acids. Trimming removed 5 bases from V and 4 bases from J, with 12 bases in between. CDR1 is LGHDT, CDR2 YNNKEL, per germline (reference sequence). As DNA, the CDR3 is TGTGCCAGCAGCGCCGGGTCTGATTATAATTCACCCCTCCACTTT. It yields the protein CASSAGSDYNSPLHF.

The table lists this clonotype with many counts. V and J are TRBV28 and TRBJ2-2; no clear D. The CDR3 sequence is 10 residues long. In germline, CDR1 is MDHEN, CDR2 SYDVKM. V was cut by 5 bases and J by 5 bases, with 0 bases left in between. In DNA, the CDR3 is TGTGCCAGCAGTACCGGGGAGCTGTTTTTT. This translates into CASSTGELFF.

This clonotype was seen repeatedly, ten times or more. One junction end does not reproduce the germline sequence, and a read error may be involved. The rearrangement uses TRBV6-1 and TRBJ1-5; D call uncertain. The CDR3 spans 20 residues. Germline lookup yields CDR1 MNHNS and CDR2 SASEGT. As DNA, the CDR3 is TGTGCCAGCAGCGAAGAGCTGATTATTTCGCAGGCCCCTAGCAATCAGCCCCAGCATTTT. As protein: CASSEELIISQAPSNQPQHF.

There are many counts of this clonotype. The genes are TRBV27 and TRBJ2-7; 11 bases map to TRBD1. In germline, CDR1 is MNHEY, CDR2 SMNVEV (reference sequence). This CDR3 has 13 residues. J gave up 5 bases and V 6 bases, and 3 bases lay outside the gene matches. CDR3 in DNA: TGTGCCAGCAGGGGACAGGGGGTCAACGAGCAGTACTTC. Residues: CASRGQGVNEQYF.

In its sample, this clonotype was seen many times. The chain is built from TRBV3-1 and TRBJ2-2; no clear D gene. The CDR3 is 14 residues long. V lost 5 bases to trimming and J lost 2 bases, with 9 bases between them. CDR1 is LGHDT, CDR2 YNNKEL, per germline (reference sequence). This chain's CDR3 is CASSGQVNTGELFF. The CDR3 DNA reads TGTGCCAGCAGCGGGCAGGTAAACACCGGGGAGCTGTTTTTT.

CDR3 sequence reads: CASSRDRGLDEQFF. CDR3 nucleotides: TGTGCCAGTAGTAGAGACAGGGGGCTAGATGAGCAGTTCTTC. The chain joins TRBV19 to TRBJ2-1, with TRBD1 matching 10 bases. The V gene end was trimmed by 4 bases and the J gene end by 8 bases; junction bases not matched to a gene: 5. Germline V CDR1 and CDR2: LNHDA, SQIVND (reference sequence). CDR3 size: 14 residues.

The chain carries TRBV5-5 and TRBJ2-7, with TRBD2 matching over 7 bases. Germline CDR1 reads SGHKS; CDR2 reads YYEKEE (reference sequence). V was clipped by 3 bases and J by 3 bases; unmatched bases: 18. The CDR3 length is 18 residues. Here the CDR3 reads CASSWTGTVASGGYEQYF. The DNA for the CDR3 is TGTGCCAGCAGCTGGACCGGGACGGTCGCGTCGGGGGGCTACGAGCAGTACTTC.

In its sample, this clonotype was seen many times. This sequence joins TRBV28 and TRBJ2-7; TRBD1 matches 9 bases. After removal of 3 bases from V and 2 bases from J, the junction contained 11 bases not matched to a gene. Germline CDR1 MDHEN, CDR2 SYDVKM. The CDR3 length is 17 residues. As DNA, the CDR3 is TGTGCCAGCAGTTTGCTTTCGGGTCGACAGGGGGCCTACGAGCAGTACTTC. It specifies CASSLLSGRQGAYEQYF. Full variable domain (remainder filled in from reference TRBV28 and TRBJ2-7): DVKVTQSSRYLVKRTGEKVFLECVQDMDHENMFWYRQDPGLGLRLIYFSYDVKMKEKGDIPEGYSVSREKKERFSLILESASTNQTSMYLCASSLLSGRQGAYEQYFGPGTRLTVT.

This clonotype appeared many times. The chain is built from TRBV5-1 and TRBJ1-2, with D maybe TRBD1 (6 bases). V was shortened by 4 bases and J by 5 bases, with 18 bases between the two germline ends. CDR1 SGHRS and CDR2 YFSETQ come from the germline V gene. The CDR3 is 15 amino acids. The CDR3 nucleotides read TGCGCCAGCAGCGCTGAGGGGGGAATCCTATATGGCTACACCTTC. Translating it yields CASSAEGGILYGYTF. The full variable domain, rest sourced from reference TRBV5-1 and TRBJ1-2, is KAGVTQTPRYLIKTRGQQVTLSCSPISGHRSVSWYQQTPGQGLQFLFEYFSETQRNKGNFPGRFSGRQFSNSRSEMNVSTLELGDSALYLCASSAEGGILYGYTFGSGTRLTVV.

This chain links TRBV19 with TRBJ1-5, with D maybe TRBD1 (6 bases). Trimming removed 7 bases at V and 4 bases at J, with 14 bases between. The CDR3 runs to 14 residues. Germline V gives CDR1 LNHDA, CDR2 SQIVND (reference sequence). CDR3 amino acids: CASISRDMNQPQHF. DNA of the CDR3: TGTGCCAGTATCTCCCGGGACATGAATCAGCCCCAGCATTTT.

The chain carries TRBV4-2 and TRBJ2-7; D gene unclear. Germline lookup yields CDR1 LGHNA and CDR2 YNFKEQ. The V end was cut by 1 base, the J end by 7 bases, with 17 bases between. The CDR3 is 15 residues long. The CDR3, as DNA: TGTGCCAGCAGCCAAGGGACCCCCACAGAAAGGGAGCAGTACTTC. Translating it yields CASSQGTPTEREQYF.

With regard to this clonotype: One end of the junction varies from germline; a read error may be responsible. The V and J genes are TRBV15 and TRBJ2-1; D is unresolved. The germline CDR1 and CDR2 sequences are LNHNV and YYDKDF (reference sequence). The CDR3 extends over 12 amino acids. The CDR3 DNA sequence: TGTGTCACCAGCAGACCTCTGGGGAAAACAGCCTTC. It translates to CVTSRPLGKTAF.

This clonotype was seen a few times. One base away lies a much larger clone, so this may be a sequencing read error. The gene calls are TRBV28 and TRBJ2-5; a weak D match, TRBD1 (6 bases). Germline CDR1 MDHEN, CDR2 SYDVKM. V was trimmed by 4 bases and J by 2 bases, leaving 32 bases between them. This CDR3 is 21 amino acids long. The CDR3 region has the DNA TGTGCCAGCAGTTGGGCAATAGGAACAGGGTCCTCTGTTTGGGAGCAAGAGACCCAGTACTTC. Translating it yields CASSWAIGTGSSVWEQETQYF. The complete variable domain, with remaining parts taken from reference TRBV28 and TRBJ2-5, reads DVKVTQSSRYLVKRTGEKVFLECVQDMDHENMFWYRQDPGLGLRLIYFSYDVKMKEKGDIPEGYSVSREKKERFSLILESASTNQTSMYLCASSWAIGTGSSVWEQETQYFGPGTRLLVL.